A single sample is the source of the 22 T cell receptor beta chains below, sequenced in a study of blood T cell repertoires in COVID-19. Method: immunoSEQ multiplex PCR; TCRdb's copy keeps in-frame clones and lacks some. The sample lists about 380,000 clones, roughly 89% seen once, with 6% to 7.5% in the top ten. Material for sequencing was peripheral blood. The receptor source for this set is a young man with active or convalescent COVID-19.

The chain combines TRBV29-1 with TRBJ1-2; 7 bases fit TRBD1. V shed 5 bases, J shed 8 bases, and the junction held 8 bases outside the gene matches. The CDR3 extends over 12 amino acids. Germline-derived CDR1 and CDR2 are SQVTM and ANQGSEA. The CDR3 DNA follows: TGCAGCGTTCTAAAACCGGGACAGGGCTACACCTTC. Its protein is CSVLKPGQGYTF.

Turning to this clone: Mismatch with germline at one junction end may stem from a read error. V is TRBV24-1 and J is TRBJ2-6; D may be TRBD1 (5 bases). Germline CDR1 is KGHDR and CDR2 is SFDVKD. The CDR3 has 14 residues. The CDR3 protein is CATQDNSGANVLTF. As DNA, the CDR3 is TGTGCCACACAGGACAACTCTGGGGCCAACGTGCTGACTTTC.

The chain carries TRBV9 and TRBJ1-6; 10 nucleotides agree with TRBD1. CDR1 SGDLS and CDR2 YYNGEE come from the germline V gene. V dropped 4 bases and J dropped 7; count of bases not matched to a gene: 5. The CDR3 length is 15 residues. In DNA, the CDR3 is TGTGCCAGCAGCCCAACGACAGGGGGCAATTCACCCCTCCACTTT. It specifies CASSPTTGGNSPLHF. Variable domain in full (rest from reference TRBV9 and TRBJ1-6): DSGVTQTPKHLITATGQRVTLRCSPRSGDLSVYWYQQSLDQGLQFLIQYYNGEERAKGNILERFSAQQFPDLHSELNLSSLELGDSALYFCASSPTTGGNSPLHFGNGTRLTVT.

The chain recombines TRBV7-9 with TRBJ1-4, with a tentative D call TRBD1 (6 bases). The CDR3 contains 15 residues. V lost 3 bases to trimming and J lost 7 bases, with 15 bases between them. CDR1 is SEHNR, CDR2 FQNEAQ, per germline (reference sequence). As DNA, the CDR3 is TGTGCCAGCAGCTTGTCAGGGGCAGATGGTGAAAAACTGTTTTTT. Translating gives CASSLSGADGEKLFF.

This clone was counted once. The chain combines TRBV4-1 with TRBJ2-3; 8 bases map to TRBD2. Trimming at V came to 1 base and at J to 4 bases, leaving 7 bases not matched to a gene. The CDR3 sequence is 16 residues long. Germline V CDR1 and CDR2: MGHRA, YSYEKL. The CDR3 DNA sequence: TGCGCCAGCAGCCAAGGGGACGGGAGGGCCCCAGATACGCAGTATTTT. Its translation: CASSQGDGRAPDTQYF.

This chain joins TRBV5-1 and TRBJ1-2; 7 bases agree with TRBD1. CDR1 is SGHRS, CDR2 YFSETQ, per germline. Losses at the gene ends were 4 bases for V and 3 bases for J; bases not matched to a gene: 9. The CDR3 is 15 amino acids. The CDR3 nucleotides read TGCGCCAGCAGCACACCGCAGGGGGACGACTATGGCTACACCTTC. As protein: CASSTPQGDDYGYTF.

This chain connects TRBV7-2 to TRBJ2-7, with 9 bases lining up with TRBD2. Germline-derived CDR1 and CDR2 are SGHTA and FQGNSA. V was pared by 8 bases and J by 4 bases, with 6 bases of the junction left unmatched. The CDR3 spans 13 residues. The CDR3 sequence is CASLGTSSYEQYF. As DNA, the CDR3 is TGTGCCAGCTTGGGGACTAGCAGTTACGAGCAGTACTTC.

V is TRBV3-1 (or the pseudogene TRBV3-2) and J is TRBJ1-1, with D tentatively TRBD1 (5 bases). This CDR3 contains 15 residues. The germline V and J ends were trimmed by 1 base and 6 bases, with 15 bases remaining between them. Germline V gene lookup returns CDR1 LGHDT and CDR2 YNNKEL (reference sequence). This chain's CDR3 is CASSQGTAGPAEAFF. CDR3 in DNA: TGTGCCAGCAGCCAAGGCACAGCGGGGCCCGCTGAAGCTTTCTTT.

The chain uses TRBV15 and TRBJ2-1, with 10 bases fitting TRBD2. V trimming: 7 bases; J trimming: 6 bases; junction bases outside the gene matches: 6. The CDR3 loop spans 14 amino acids. CDR1 and CDR2 from the germline V gene are LNHNV and YYDKDF (reference sequence). The CDR3 spells CATIPLAGGNEQFF. As DNA, the CDR3 is TGTGCCACCATCCCCTTAGCGGGAGGCAATGAGCAGTTCTTC. Full variable domain (outside the CDR3, taken from reference TRBV15 and TRBJ2-1): DAMVIQNPRYQVTQFGKPVTLSCSQTLNHNVMYWYQQKSSQAPKLLFHYYDKDFNNEADTPDNFQSRRPNTSFCFLDIRSPGLGDTAMYLCATIPLAGGNEQFFGPGTRLTVL.

The genes are TRBV4-1 and TRBJ1-1, with D uncertain. The CDR3 runs to 16 residues. Germline loops: CDR1 MGHRA, CDR2 YSYEKL. V shed 3 bases and J shed 1 base, with 15 bases lying between them. The CDR3 is CASSHPRSRANTEAFF. DNA for the CDR3: TGCGCCAGCAGCCACCCAAGGTCGAGGGCGAACACTGAAGCTTTCTTT.

The chain recombines TRBV6-5 with TRBJ2-7, with TRBD1 identical over 8 bases. This CDR3 contains 13 residues. The germline gives CDR1 MNHEY, CDR2 SVGAGI. J lost 3 bases, V lost 8 bases, and 6 bases had no gene match. CDR3 protein: CASCQGAFYEQYF. CDR3 sequence (DNA): TGTGCCAGCTGTCAGGGGGCTTTCTACGAGCAGTACTTC.

The CDR3 is CASSRTERTEAFF. The CDR3 nucleotides are TGTGCCAGCTCACGGACAGAGAGGACTGAAGCTTTCTTT. The rearrangement uses TRBV18 and TRBJ1-1, with D possibly matching TRBD1 (6 bases). Germline V gene data show CDR1 as KGHSH and CDR2 as LQKENI. CDR3 length equals 13 residues. V lost 4 bases, J lost 5 bases, and 11 bases lay in between.

The gene calls are TRBV5-1 and TRBJ2-7; D might be TRBD1 (5 bases). CDR3 length: 14 amino acids. Trimming pared 1 base from V and 2 bases from J, leaving 10 bases between. CDR1 and CDR2 (germline): SGHRS, YFSETQ. The CDR3 nucleotides are TGCGCCAGCAGCTTGACACAGGCGACCTACGAGCAGTACTTC. Translated: CASSLTQATYEQYF.

The chain has TRBV5-1 and TRBJ1-6, with D maybe TRBD1 (5 bases). Trimming stripped 5 bases from V and 7 bases from J, with 13 bases between. Germline CDR1 SGHRS, CDR2 YFSETQ. The CDR3 contains 14 residues. The CDR3 DNA is TGCGCCAGCAGGGGGGGGGACCAAAATTCACCCCTCCACTTT. Its translation: CASRGGDQNSPLHF.

This clone has a single count. This chain connects TRBV7-2 to TRBJ1-6, with a weak D call TRBD1 (5 bases). Germline-derived CDR1 and CDR2 are SGHTA and FQGNSA. Trimming removed 1 base from V and 7 bases from J, with 11 bases in between. This CDR3 spans 15 amino acids. CDR3 bases: TGTGCCAGCAGCTTAGGGGGCCTTGGGAATTCACCCCTCCACTTT. Translating gives CASSLGGLGNSPLHF. Drawing the rest from reference TRBV7-2 and TRBJ1-6, the complete variable domain is GAGVSQSPSNKVTEKGKDVELRCDPISGHTALYWYRQSLGQGLEFLIYFQGNSAPDKSGLPSDRFSAERTGGSVSTLTIQRTQQEDSAVYLCASSLGGLGNSPLHFGNGTRLTVT.

J is TRBJ2-5 and V is TRBV7-2; 7 nucleotides line up with TRBD2. The CDR3 is made up of 15 amino acids. Per the germline V gene, CDR1 is SGHTA and CDR2 is FQGNSA. V trimming: 5 bases; J trimming: 9 bases; junction bases outside the gene matches: 15. In DNA, the CDR3 is TGTGCCAGCAGCCCTAATTGGAGCGGGGTCGCGGCCCAGTACTTC. Protein sequence: CASSPNWSGVAAQYF.

This sequence joins TRBV5-5 and TRBJ1-2; no firm D call. The CDR3 contains 13 residues. CDR1 SGHKS and CDR2 YYEKEE come from the germline V gene (reference sequence). Trimming pared 1 base from V and 4 bases from J, leaving 8 bases between. The CDR3 protein is CASSLSGIYGYTF. In DNA, the CDR3 is TGTGCCAGCAGCTTGAGCGGCATCTATGGCTACACCTTC. The full variable domain, completed using reference TRBV5-5 and TRBJ1-2, is DAGVTQSPTHLIKTRGQQVTLRCSPISGHKSVSWYQQVLGQGPQFIFQYYEKEERGRGNFPDRFSARQFPNYSSELNVNALLLGDSALYLCASSLSGIYGYTFGSGTRLTVV.

V and J are TRBV18 and TRBJ1-6, with a tentative D call TRBD1 (5 bases). V was shortened by 2 bases and J by 1 base, with 18 bases between the two germline ends. The germline V gene encodes CDR1 KGHSH and CDR2 LQKENI. This CDR3 comprises 19 residues. CDR3 nucleotides: TGTGCCAGCTCACCAATCCCAACCGCCAAGGGGTCCTATAATTCACCCCTCCACTTT. Its protein is CASSPIPTAKGSYNSPLHF.

The V and J genes are TRBV30 and TRBJ1-6, with 8 bases lining up with TRBD1. There are 14 residues in the CDR3. Germline assignment: CDR1 GTSNPN and CDR2 SVGIG (reference sequence). Trimming took 3 bases from V and 5 from J; bases not matched to a gene: 3. CDR3 sequence: CAWSQTGDNSPLHF. CDR3 bases: TGTGCCTGGAGCCAGACAGGGGATAATTCACCCCTCCACTTT. The full variable domain, in which reference TRBV30 and TRBJ1-6 provide the parts outside the CDR3, is SQTIHQWPATLVQPVGSPLSLECTVEGTSNPNLYWYRQAAGRGLQLLFYSVGIGQISSEVPQNLSASRPQDRQFILSSKKLLLSDSGFYLCAWSQTGDNSPLHFGNGTRLTVT.

The chain combines TRBV25-1 with TRBJ1-1; a weak D match, TRBD1 (5 bases). V lost 1 base to trimming and J lost 1 base, with 10 bases between them. The CDR3 totals 15 residues. Germline CDR1 is MGHDK and CDR2 is SYGVNS. CDR3 loop: CASSEFRDWNTEAFF. In DNA form, the CDR3 reads TGTGCCAGCAGTGAATTTAGGGACTGGAACACTGAAGCTTTCTTT. The variable domain in full, with the rest retrieved from reference TRBV25-1 and TRBJ1-1, is EADIYQTPRYLVIGTGKKITLECSQTMGHDKMYWYQQDPGMELHLIHYSYGVNSTEKGDLSSESTVSRIRTEHFPLTLESARPSHTSQYLCASSEFRDWNTEAFFGQGTRLTVV.

CDR3 nucleotides: TGCGCCAGCAGCCATATAAAGGGGGTACCCGAGCAGTACTTC. Protein: CASSHIKGVPEQYF. V is TRBV4-1 and J is TRBJ2-7; D may be TRBD1 (6 bases). V was cut by 3 bases and J by 6 bases, with 15 bases left in between. CDR1 and CDR2 from the germline V gene are MGHRA and YSYEKL. This CDR3 comprises 14 residues.

V is TRBV4-3 and J is TRBJ1-2; maybe TRBD1 (6 bases). This CDR3 spans 15 amino acids. CDR1 is LGHNA, CDR2 YSLEER, per germline. V lost 1 base to trimming and J lost 4 bases, with 13 bases between them. The CDR3 bases are TGCGCCAGCAGCCAAGGAGCAGGGGATGTCTATGGCTACACCTTC. As protein: CASSQGAGDVYGYTF.